This T cell receptor beta chain was sequenced in a study of T-cell memory formation after mild COVID-19. TCRdb recomputed calls from the 5' RACE reads with MiXCR, one row per CDR3 protein. The table shows about 100,000 distinct CDR3 sequences, with 11% occurring only once. A remark on this clonotype: Its antigen is undetermined.

Germline assignment: CDR1 SEHNR and CDR2 FQNEAQ (reference sequence). This CDR3 has 14 amino acids. With 4 bases removed from V and 2 bases from J, the gap between germline ends came to 11 bases. Findings and caveats of the study: What remained unconfirmed was the SARS-CoV-2 specificity of second-wave clones peaking on day 37. Certain responding clones were present in pre-infection memory, suggesting participation of cross-reactive memory. Later expanders leaned toward CD4+, whereas clones contracting from day 15 to 85 were balanced CD4/CD8.

The clonotype was recovered from a man between 18 and 35 years old who had mild COVID-19 (a few samples of this study predate the infection). Cell type and time point are not known. This chain uses TRBV7-9 with TRBJ2-5; D perhaps matches TRBD2 (5 bases). Sequencing was carried out using PBMCs or a T cell subset sorted from them (not recorded which). CDR3 in DNA: TGTGCCAGCAGCTCCTGGACTGAACAAGAGACCCAGTACTTC. Its protein is CASSSWTEQETQYF. The entire variable domain, with the rest obtained from reference TRBV7-9 and TRBJ2-5, is as follows: DTGVSQNPRHKITKRGQNVTFRCDPISEHNRLYWYRQTLGQGPEFLTYFQNEAQLEKSRLLSDRFSAERPKGSFSTLEIQRTEQGDSAMYLCASSSWTEQETQYFGPGTRLLVL.